The rows below give T cell receptor beta chains drawn from one sample of a study of T cell responses to AZD1222 COVID-19 vaccine. Assay: immunoSEQ multiplex PCR; the TCRdb copy retains only in-frame clones and omits some. The sample holds under 150,000 clones, roughly 92% seen once. The material sequenced was peripheral blood, taken 28 days after the second AZD1222 dose. These receptors all come from an adult who received the AZD1222 COVID-19 vaccine. CDR3s include the opening cysteine and the closing phenylalanine or tryptophan. Fields, in order: V gene, clone size, J gene, D gene, CDR3 DNA, CDR3 protein. A D gene is named only where the DNA matches it firmly. Some rows mark clone size as missing; the rest say once, few, many or name a class of expanded clone.

V gene: TRBV11-3; clone size: NA; J gene: TRBJ1-1; D gene: NA; CDR3 DNA: TGTGCCAGCAGCTTAGAGGGGGACACTGAAGCTTTCTTT; CDR3 protein: CASSLEGDTEAFF
V gene: TRBV7-3; clone size: NA; J gene: TRBJ2-2; D gene: NA; CDR3 DNA: TGTGCCAGCAGCTTAGTTCCCTCCGGGGAGCTGTTTTTT; CDR3 protein: CASSLVPSGELFF
V gene: TRBV24-1; clone size: NA; J gene: TRBJ2-1; D gene: TRBD1; CDR3 DNA: TGTGCCACCAGTGATCCGTCCCGGGACAGTAATGAGCAGTTCTTC; CDR3 protein: CATSDPSRDSNEQFF
V gene: TRBV15; clone size: NA; J gene: TRBJ1-1; D gene: NA; CDR3 DNA: TGTGCCACCAGCGCAAGTTCACGTACTGAAGCTTTCTTT; CDR3 protein: CATSASSRTEAFF
V gene: TRBV5-4; clone size: NA; J gene: TRBJ1-3; D gene: NA; CDR3 DNA: TGTGCCAGCAGCTTGGGGGGACGCCGCAGAGGGGACACCATATATTTT; CDR3 protein: CASSLGGRRRGDTIYF
V gene: TRBV5-1; clone size: NA; J gene: TRBJ1-1; D gene: NA; CDR3 DNA: TGCGCCAGCAGCTTTAGCGAGGGAGGCACTGAAGCTTTCTTT; CDR3 protein: CASSFSEGGTEAFF
V gene: TRBV6-6; clone size: NA; J gene: TRBJ1-2; D gene: NA; CDR3 DNA: TGTGCCAGCAGCGACCAAGGACGGCCGGCGGGGGGCGGCTACACCTTC; CDR3 protein: CASSDQGRPAGGGYTF
V gene: TRBV7-9; clone size: NA; J gene: TRBJ2-3; D gene: NA; CDR3 DNA: TGTGCCAGCAGCCTCGACAGGTGGAGCACAGATACGCAGTATTTT; CDR3 protein: CASSLDRWSTDTQYF
V gene: TRBV12-5; clone size: NA; J gene: TRBJ2-7; D gene: TRBD1; CDR3 DNA: TGTGCTAGTGGTTTGACAGGGGTGAGAGAGCAGTACTTC; CDR3 protein: CASGLTGVREQYF
V gene: TRBV27; clone size: NA; J gene: TRBJ2-2; D gene: TRBD2; CDR3 DNA: TGTGCCAGCACGCGCGGGAGGAACACCGGGGAGCTGTTTTTT; CDR3 protein: CASTRGRNTGELFF
V gene: TRBV19; clone size: NA; J gene: TRBJ1-5; D gene: NA; CDR3 DNA: TGTGCCAGTAGTGACGGGACTCCTGATCAGCCCCAGCATTTT; CDR3 protein: CASSDGTPDQPQHF
V gene: TRBV2; clone size: NA; J gene: TRBJ2-1; D gene: TRBD2; CDR3 DNA: TGTGCCAGCAGTGAGAGGCTAGCGGGCATTGAGCAGTTCTTC; CDR3 protein: CASSERLAGIEQFF
V gene: TRBV5-4; clone size: NA; J gene: TRBJ2-5; D gene: TRBD2; CDR3 DNA: TGTGCCAGCAGCCTGCGGGGGGGTGGTGGAAAAGAGACCCAGTACTTC; CDR3 protein: CASSLRGGGGKETQYF
V gene: TRBV2; clone size: NA; J gene: TRBJ1-1; D gene: NA; CDR3 DNA: TGTGCCAGCAGTCGTCTGGGACACTCGAACACTGAAGCTTTCTTT; CDR3 protein: CASSRLGHSNTEAFF
V gene: TRBV6-5; clone size: NA; J gene: TRBJ1-1; D gene: NA; CDR3 DNA: TGTGCCAGCAGTTACTCTGGGGGAGGAGTCACTGAAGCTTTCTTT; CDR3 protein: CASSYSGGGVTEAFF
V gene: TRBV19; clone size: NA; J gene: TRBJ1-2; D gene: NA; CDR3 DNA: TGTGCCAGTAGTCCCCGATACAGGGGCTACACCTTC; CDR3 protein: CASSPRYRGYTF
V gene: TRBV6-5; clone size: NA; J gene: TRBJ1-6; D gene: NA; CDR3 DNA: TGTGCCAGCAGTTATAACCGGGAGGTCTATAATTCACCCCTCCACTTT; CDR3 protein: CASSYNREVYNSPLHF
V gene: TRBV5-1; clone size: NA; J gene: TRBJ2-2; D gene: NA; CDR3 DNA: TGCGCCAGCAGCTTGGGACAAACGAACACCGGGGAGCTGTTTTTT; CDR3 protein: CASSLGQTNTGELFF
V gene: TRBV24-1; clone size: NA; J gene: TRBJ1-5; D gene: NA; CDR3 DNA: TGTGCCACCAGTGATTCAAAGGTTCATAGTAGCAATCAGCCCCAGCATTTT; CDR3 protein: CATSDSKVHSSNQPQHF
V gene: TRBV30; clone size: NA; J gene: TRBJ1-1; D gene: NA; CDR3 DNA: TGTGCCTGGAGTGTACCGGTCCCCGGGGCTGAAGCTTTCTTT; CDR3 protein: CAWSVPVPGAEAFF
V gene: TRBV28; clone size: NA; J gene: TRBJ1-2; D gene: NA; CDR3 DNA: TGTGCCAGCAGTTCTCCGGGACCCAACTATGGCTACACCTTC; CDR3 protein: CASSSPGPNYGYTF
V gene: TRBV18; clone size: NA; J gene: TRBJ1-2; D gene: NA; CDR3 DNA: TGTGCCAGCTCAGACGGACGGAGCTATGGCTACACCTTC; CDR3 protein: CASSDGRSYGYTF
V gene: TRBV7-6; clone size: NA; J gene: TRBJ2-1; D gene: NA; CDR3 DNA: TGTGCCAGCAGCCGAATCTACAATGAGCAGTTCTTC; CDR3 protein: CASSRIYNEQFF
V gene: TRBV6-2/TRBV6-3; clone size: few; J gene: TRBJ2-1; D gene: TRBD2; CDR3 DNA: TGTGCCAGCAGTCCCTCCGGGACTAGCGGGGGTGATGAGCAGTTCTTC; CDR3 protein: CASSPSGTSGGDEQFF
V gene: TRBV7-2; clone size: NA; J gene: TRBJ2-3; D gene: NA; CDR3 DNA: TGTGCCAGCAGCTTAGGACTAGTCTTGAATACGCAGTATTTT; CDR3 protein: CASSLGLVLNTQYF
V gene: TRBV30; clone size: NA; J gene: TRBJ1-6; D gene: TRBD1; CDR3 DNA: TGTGCCTGGAGAGGACAGGGGGCCTCCTATAATTCACCCCTCCACTTT; CDR3 protein: CAWRGQGASYNSPLHF
V gene: TRBV28; clone size: NA; J gene: TRBJ1-1; D gene: NA; CDR3 DNA: TGTGCCAGCAGTTTAGAACAGGGTGGTGCTGAAGCTTTCTTT; CDR3 protein: CASSLEQGGAEAFF
V gene: TRBV18; clone size: NA; J gene: TRBJ1-2; D gene: NA; CDR3 DNA: TGTGCCAGCTCACCACGGGAAGACGTGCGGCACACCTTC; CDR3 protein: CASSPREDVRHTF
V gene: TRBV9; clone size: few; J gene: TRBJ2-1; D gene: NA; CDR3 DNA: TGTGCCAGCAGCTCCGAGGGGGACGCCTACAATGAGCAGTTCTTC; CDR3 protein: CASSSEGDAYNEQFF
V gene: TRBV30; clone size: NA; J gene: TRBJ2-3; D gene: NA; CDR3 DNA: TGTGCCTGGAGCATCGGCGGGGCCGGCTCAGATACGCAGTATTTT; CDR3 protein: CAWSIGGAGSDTQYF
V gene: TRBV3-1/TRBV3-2; clone size: NA; J gene: TRBJ2-5; D gene: NA; CDR3 DNA: TGTGCCAGCAGCCCTGAGGGTCCCGGGGATTACAGAGAGACCCAGTACTTC; CDR3 protein: CASSPEGPGDYRETQYF
V gene: TRBV28; clone size: NA; J gene: TRBJ2-5; D gene: NA; CDR3 DNA: TGTGCCAGCAGTCTGGGACAACTGGGGCACCTCGAAGAGACCCAGTACTTC; CDR3 protein: CASSLGQLGHLEETQYF
V gene: TRBV19; clone size: NA; J gene: TRBJ1-5; D gene: TRBD1; CDR3 DNA: TGTGCCAGTAGTTTGGACAGGGGGCCCAATCAGCCCCAGCATTTT; CDR3 protein: CASSLDRGPNQPQHF
V gene: TRBV27; clone size: NA; J gene: TRBJ1-2; D gene: NA; CDR3 DNA: TGTGCCAGCAGTCAAGGGGCCCCCTATGGCTACACCTTC; CDR3 protein: CASSQGAPYGYTF
V gene: TRBV5-4; clone size: NA; J gene: TRBJ1-2; D gene: TRBD1; CDR3 DNA: TGTGCCACCGGACAGGGGGGATTCTATGGCTACACCTTC; CDR3 protein: CATGQGGFYGYTF
V gene: TRBV7-3; clone size: NA; J gene: TRBJ1-6; D gene: NA; CDR3 DNA: TGTGCCAGCAGCTTAACTAGTCGGGGGCTCGATTCACCCCTCCACTTT; CDR3 protein: CASSLTSRGLDSPLHF
V gene: TRBV5-1; clone size: NA; J gene: TRBJ1-3; D gene: NA; CDR3 DNA: TGCGCCAGCAGCTTGGGGACGTTGAGCTCTGGAAACACCATATATTTT; CDR3 protein: CASSLGTLSSGNTIYF
V gene: TRBV6-1; clone size: NA; J gene: TRBJ2-2; D gene: NA; CDR3 DNA: TGTGCCAGCAGTGATTCCCCCCCCGGGGCCGGGGAGCTGTTTTTT; CDR3 protein: CASSDSPPGAGELFF
V gene: TRBV10-2; clone size: few; J gene: TRBJ1-1; D gene: NA; CDR3 DNA: TGCGCCAGCAGTCGAGGATGGACTGAAGCTTTCTTT; CDR3 protein: CASSRGWTEAFF
V gene: TRBV3-1/TRBV3-2; clone size: NA; J gene: TRBJ2-5; D gene: NA; CDR3 DNA: TGTGCCAGCAGCCATAGGGACAAAAAAGAGACCCAGTACTTC; CDR3 protein: CASSHRDKKETQYF
V gene: TRBV7-2; clone size: once; J gene: TRBJ2-1; D gene: TRBD2; CDR3 DNA: TGTGCCAGCAGTACCCCGGGGACTAGCGGGAGTTACAATGAGCAGTTCTTC; CDR3 protein: CASSTPGTSGSYNEQFF
V gene: TRBV9; clone size: NA; J gene: TRBJ1-2; D gene: TRBD1; CDR3 DNA: TGTGCCAGCAGCGAGGGACAGGGCGATGGCTACACCTTC; CDR3 protein: CASSEGQGDGYTF
V gene: TRBV27; clone size: once; J gene: TRBJ2-7; D gene: NA; CDR3 DNA: TGTGCCAGCAGCCCCATGGACGGATTTCTTTACGAGCAGTACTTC; CDR3 protein: CASSPMDGFLYEQYF
V gene: TRBV10-2; clone size: NA; J gene: TRBJ1-2; D gene: TRBD1; CDR3 DNA: TGCGCCAGCAGTCCGACAGGGACTAGGGGCTACACCTTC; CDR3 protein: CASSPTGTRGYTF
V gene: TRBV15; clone size: NA; J gene: TRBJ1-2; D gene: TRBD1; CDR3 DNA: TGTGCCACCGGGGAGGGGGCTGGCTATGGCTACACCTTC; CDR3 protein: CATGEGAGYGYTF
V gene: TRBV7-2; clone size: NA; J gene: TRBJ1-5; D gene: NA; CDR3 DNA: TGTGCCAGCAGCTTAGATGTCAGGGGTTTCAATCAGCCCCAGCATTTT; CDR3 protein: CASSLDVRGFNQPQHF
V gene: TRBV5-5; clone size: NA; J gene: TRBJ1-5; D gene: NA; CDR3 DNA: TGTGCCAGCAGCTTGAGGCCAGAGCAACGACAGCCCCAGCATTTT; CDR3 protein: CASSLRPEQRQPQHF
V gene: TRBV18; clone size: NA; J gene: TRBJ1-1; D gene: TRBD1; CDR3 DNA: TGTGCCAGCTCATCGGGACAGCGCCTGAACACTGAAGCTTTCTTT; CDR3 protein: CASSSGQRLNTEAFF
V gene: TRBV3-1/TRBV3-2; clone size: NA; J gene: TRBJ1-2; D gene: NA; CDR3 DNA: TGTGCCAGCAGCCAACGGGGGGGCTACACCTTC; CDR3 protein: CASSQRGGYTF
V gene: TRBV6-2/TRBV6-3; clone size: NA; J gene: TRBJ2-1; D gene: TRBD2; CDR3 DNA: TGTGCCAGCAGTTCCCGCAGGGCTAGCGGATCTAAGCAGTTCTTC; CDR3 protein: CASSSRRASGSKQFF
V gene: TRBV7-7; clone size: NA; J gene: TRBJ2-4; D gene: TRBD1; CDR3 DNA: TGTGCTAGCAGCTTCCGACAGGGTGACATTCAGTACTTC; CDR3 protein: CASSFRQGDIQYF
V gene: TRBV2; clone size: once; J gene: TRBJ2-5; D gene: TRBD2; CDR3 DNA: TGTGCCAGCACATCCCAGACTAGCGGAGCAGAGACCCAGTACTTC; CDR3 protein: CASTSQTSGAETQYF
V gene: TRBV27; clone size: NA; J gene: TRBJ1-2; D gene: NA; CDR3 DNA: TGTGCCAGCAGTTTATCTGGCGGGCGGCGTGGTCCTTCTAACTATGGCTACACCTTC; CDR3 protein: CASSLSGGRRGPSNYGYTF